This TCR beta chain is from a study of CXCR3-negative and CXCR3-positive naive CD8 T cells. About the study: Overall TRB read output was 120 million to 150 million, and each library contained about 1.5 +/- 0.3 million reads.

CDR3 length: 13 amino acids. CDR1 and CDR2 (germline): SQVTM, ANQGSEA. General study findings and limits: TRB CDR3 hydrophobicity was greater in CXCR3-positive naive cells than in CXCR3-negative naive cells. Naive CXCR3-positive and CXCR3-negative cells shared TRBV-TRBJ usage; memory cells diverged. Diversity in memory CD8+ cells fell much lower than the comparably high levels seen in both naive subsets.

Regarding this clonotype: What it binds is unknown.

The TRB libraries of cDNA were built by UMI-labeled 5' RACE. After re-calling the 5' RACE reads, TCRdb lists one entry per CDR3 protein, DNA absent. This sample contains some 8,000 distinct CDR3 sequences. This clonotype originated in a human donor in good health. Some clones in this sample may be carry-over from other donors' samples. This chain links TRBV29-1 with TRBJ2-7; TCRdb picks TRBD2, but there is no DNA to check that call. Sample: naive CXCR3+ CD8+ T cells from blood. The subset denotes: CD45RO-CCR7+CD27+CD95- naive CD8+ T cells expressing CXCR3 (TNR3+). CDR3: CRTTSGSIHEQYF.